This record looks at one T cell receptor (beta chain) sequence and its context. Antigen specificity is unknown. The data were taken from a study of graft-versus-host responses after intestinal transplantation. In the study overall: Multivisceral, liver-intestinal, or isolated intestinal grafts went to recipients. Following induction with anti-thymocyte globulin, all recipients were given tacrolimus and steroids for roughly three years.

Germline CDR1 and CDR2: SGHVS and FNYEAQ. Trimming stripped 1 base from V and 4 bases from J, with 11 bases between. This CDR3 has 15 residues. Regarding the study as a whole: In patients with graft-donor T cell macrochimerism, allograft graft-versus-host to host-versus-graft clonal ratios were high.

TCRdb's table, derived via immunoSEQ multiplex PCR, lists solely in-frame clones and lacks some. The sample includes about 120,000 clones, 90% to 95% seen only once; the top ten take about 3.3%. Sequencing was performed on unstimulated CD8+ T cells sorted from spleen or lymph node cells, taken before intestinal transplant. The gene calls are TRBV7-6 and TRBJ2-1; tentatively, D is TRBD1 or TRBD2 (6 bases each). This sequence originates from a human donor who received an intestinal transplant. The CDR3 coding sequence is TGTGCCAGCAGCTTAGAGGGGGGACGTTACAATGAGCAGTTCTTC. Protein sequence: CASSLEGGRYNEQFF.